The rows below give T cell receptor beta chains drawn from one sample of a study of blood T cells in healthy people across ages. A single record per CDR3 protein comes from TCRdb applying MiXCR to the 5' RACE reads. The repertoire holds 1.5 million to 2 million distinct CDR3 sequences, with less than 50% as singletons. The specimen sequenced was blood. Every receptor here comes from a woman aged 40 to 50 in good health. CDR3s leave out the opening cysteine and the closing phenylalanine or tryptophan. D genes are given only for firm matches.

V gene	D gene	CDR3 protein
TRBV20-1	-	SARDLRGASDTQY
TRBV6-2/TRBV6-3	TRBD2	ASSYGPTGTRPTDTQY
TRBV5-1	TRBD2	ASRRIAGGQETQY
TRBV15	-	ATSGGAGLDQETQY
TRBV15	TRBD2	ATSLVGRGAYQETQY
TRBV25-1	-	ASGVLWPQH
TRBV6-2/TRBV6-3	-	ASRPVDRAETQY
TRBV11-3	-	ASSSGGNVEQF
TRBV6-5	-	ASSYSGAYSYEQY
TRBV12-3/TRBV12-4	-	ASSLLSFYGYT
TRBV7-9	-	ASSGGSTGTDTQY
TRBV6-1	TRBD1	ASSDRDRAKNIQY
TRBV9	-	ASSGRGTTNEQF
TRBV6-2/TRBV6-3	-	ASREKGTGANVLT
TRBV9	-	ASSVAQGGYSSGANVLT
TRBV12-5	-	ASGLVRGDTQY
TRBV5-1	-	ASSQAGTTKTQY
TRBV9	-	ASSVEHSGANVLT
TRBV20-1	-	SARVVNEQF
TRBV21-1	-	ASSKWVSYEQY
TRBV5-1	-	ASSLASGRVSAYEQY
TRBV27	TRBD2	ASSLSLAGLGGGNQY
TRBV4-1	TRBD1	ASSQVAGGVSITEAF
TRBV20-1	TRBD2	SARDLASGGFTDTQY
TRBV5-1	-	ASSSAPTSAQETQY
TRBV15	-	ATSRELIGAYGYT
TRBV20-1	TRBD1	SANLGQGDSPLH
TRBV7-2	-	ASSWGAGINEQF
TRBV24-1	-	ATSDLTGWTETQY
TRBV4-1	-	ASSQWIRGEQY
TRBV28	-	ASSTRDHSY
TRBV7-9	-	ASSLDTREDGGGSEQY
TRBV7-8	-	ASSRDGTDEKLF
TRBV6-2/TRBV6-3	TRBD2	ASRSSGEETQY
TRBV21-1	-	ASSKAGLDSSEQY
TRBV20-1	TRBD1	SALTGEVTDTQY
TRBV7-2	-	ASSSAGASSTDTQY
TRBV7-9	-	AGGQGLNTKAF
TRBV28	TRBD2	ASSPPSGGVQKNIQY
TRBV24-1	-	ATSAWEGLSYGYT
TRBV4-3	TRBD2	ASSQKRGVYQETQY
TRBV7-2	-	ASSFDRRGDNEQF
TRBV4-2	TRBD2	ASSSGGARSQETQY
TRBV9	TRBD2	ASSVRLAGVQDTQY
TRBV12-3/TRBV12-4	-	ASSDPGAGDEKLF
TRBV7-2	TRBD2	ASSLWSGGANEQF
TRBV28	TRBD2	ASSLGGGLSDTQY
TRBV4-1	-	ASSQGSVGYGYT
TRBV29-1	-	SVVPLARWNIQY
TRBV6-5	TRBD2	ASSYSRLSHGRDTDTQY
TRBV3-1	-	ASSQGLGDIQY
TRBV20-1	-	SAIATDTQY
TRBV4-1	TRBD1	ASSLLGGQAFYEQF
TRBV12-3/TRBV12-4	-	ASSRVGPDAQY
TRBV7-2	TRBD1	ASSSGTGRDTNEKLF